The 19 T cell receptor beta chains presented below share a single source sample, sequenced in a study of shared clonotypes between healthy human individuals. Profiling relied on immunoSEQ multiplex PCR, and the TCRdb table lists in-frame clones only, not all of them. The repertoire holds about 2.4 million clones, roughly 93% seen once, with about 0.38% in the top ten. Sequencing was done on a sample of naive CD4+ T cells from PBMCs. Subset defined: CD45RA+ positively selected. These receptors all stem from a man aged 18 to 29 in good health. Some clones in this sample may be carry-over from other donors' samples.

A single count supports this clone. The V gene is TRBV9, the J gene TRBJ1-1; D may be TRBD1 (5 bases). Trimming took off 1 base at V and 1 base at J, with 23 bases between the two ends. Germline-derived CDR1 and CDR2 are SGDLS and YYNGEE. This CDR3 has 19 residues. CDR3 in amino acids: CASSVFPQRKDRTNTEAFF. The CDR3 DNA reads TGTGCCAGCAGCGTATTCCCACAGCGCAAAGACAGAACGAACACTGAAGCTTTCTTT.

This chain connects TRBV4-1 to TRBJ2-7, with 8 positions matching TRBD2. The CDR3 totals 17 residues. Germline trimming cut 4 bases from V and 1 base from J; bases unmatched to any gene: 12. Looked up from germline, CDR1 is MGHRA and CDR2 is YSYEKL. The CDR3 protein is CASSPQVTSGGSYEQYF. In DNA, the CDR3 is TGCGCCAGCAGCCCCCAAGTCACTAGCGGAGGGTCCTACGAGCAGTACTTC.

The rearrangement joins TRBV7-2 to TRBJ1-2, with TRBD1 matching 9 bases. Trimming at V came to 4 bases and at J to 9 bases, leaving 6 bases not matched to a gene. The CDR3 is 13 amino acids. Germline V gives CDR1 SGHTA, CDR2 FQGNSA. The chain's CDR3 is CASSSGDRARYTF. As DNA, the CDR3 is TGTGCCAGCAGCTCCGGGGACAGGGCCCGCTACACCTTC.

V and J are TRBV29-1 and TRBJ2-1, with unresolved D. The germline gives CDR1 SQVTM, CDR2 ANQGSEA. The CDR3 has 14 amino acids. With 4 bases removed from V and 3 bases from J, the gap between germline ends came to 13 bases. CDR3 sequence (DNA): TGCAGCGTTGGTGTGGCGGCCTACTACAATGAGCAGTTCTTC. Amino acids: CSVGVAAYYNEQFF.

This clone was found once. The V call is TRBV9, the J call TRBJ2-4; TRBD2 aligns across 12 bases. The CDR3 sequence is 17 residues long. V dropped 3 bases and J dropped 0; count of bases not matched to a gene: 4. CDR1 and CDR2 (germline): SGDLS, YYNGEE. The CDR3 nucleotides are TGTGCCAGCAGCGCACCGGGACTAGCGGGAGCCAAAAACATTCAGTACTTC. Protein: CASSAPGLAGAKNIQYF.

The CDR3 sequence is CASSVGANEKLFF. CDR3 DNA: TGTGCCAGCAGCGTCGGGGCTAATGAAAAACTGTTTTTT. V gene TRBV7-8 combines with J gene TRBJ1-4; D is ambiguous. The CDR3 is 13 residues long. Germline-derived CDR1 and CDR2 are SGHVS and FQNEAQ. V lost 5 bases and J 3 bases, leaving 7 bases between the germline ends.

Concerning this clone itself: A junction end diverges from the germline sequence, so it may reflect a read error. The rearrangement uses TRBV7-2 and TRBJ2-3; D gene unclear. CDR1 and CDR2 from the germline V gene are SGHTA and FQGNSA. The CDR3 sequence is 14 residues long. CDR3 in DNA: TGCGCCAGCACACCACGCCTGCTCACAGATACGCAGTATTTT. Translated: CASTPRLLTDTQYF.

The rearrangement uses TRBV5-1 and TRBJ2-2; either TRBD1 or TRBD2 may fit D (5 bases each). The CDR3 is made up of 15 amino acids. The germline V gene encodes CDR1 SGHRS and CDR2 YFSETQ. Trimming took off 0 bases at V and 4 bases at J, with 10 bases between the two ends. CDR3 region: CASSLDSGTTGELFF. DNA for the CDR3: TGCGCCAGCAGCTTGGACTCGGGGACCACCGGGGAGCTGTTTTTT.

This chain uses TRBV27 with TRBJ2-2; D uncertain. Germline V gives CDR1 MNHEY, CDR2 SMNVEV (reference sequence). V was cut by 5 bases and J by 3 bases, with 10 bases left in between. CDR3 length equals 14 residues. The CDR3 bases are TGTGCCAGCAGTCCGCCGACCTACACCGGGGAGCTGTTTTTT. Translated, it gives CASSPPTYTGELFF.

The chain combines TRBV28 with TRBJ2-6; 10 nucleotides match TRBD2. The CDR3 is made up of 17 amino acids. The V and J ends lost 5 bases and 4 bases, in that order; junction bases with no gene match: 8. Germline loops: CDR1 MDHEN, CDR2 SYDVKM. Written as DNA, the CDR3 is TGTGCCAGCAGTGTTAGCGGGGGGTCTCTAGGGGCCAACGTCCTGACTTTC. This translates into CASSVSGGSLGANVLTF.

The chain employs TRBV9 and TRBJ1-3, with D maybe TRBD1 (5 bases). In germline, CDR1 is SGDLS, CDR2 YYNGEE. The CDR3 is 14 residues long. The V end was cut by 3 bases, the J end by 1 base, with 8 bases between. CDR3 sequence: CASSAKGSGNTIYF. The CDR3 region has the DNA TGTGCCAGCAGCGCCAAGGGGTCTGGAAACACCATATATTTT.

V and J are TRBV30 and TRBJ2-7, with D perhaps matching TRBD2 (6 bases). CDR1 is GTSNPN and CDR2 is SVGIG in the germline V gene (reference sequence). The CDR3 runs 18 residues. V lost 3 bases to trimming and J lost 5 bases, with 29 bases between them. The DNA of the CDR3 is TGTGCCTGGAGGATAGGAAGCGGGCCCGTTTCCGCGGTAGACGAGCAGTACTTC. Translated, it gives CAWRIGSGPVSAVDEQYF.

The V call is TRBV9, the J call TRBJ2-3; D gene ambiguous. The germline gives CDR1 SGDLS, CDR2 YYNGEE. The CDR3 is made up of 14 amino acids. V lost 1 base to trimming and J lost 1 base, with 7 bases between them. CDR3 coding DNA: TGTGCCAGCAGCGTAAGGGTGGGCACAGATACGCAGTATTTT. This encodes CASSVRVGTDTQYF.

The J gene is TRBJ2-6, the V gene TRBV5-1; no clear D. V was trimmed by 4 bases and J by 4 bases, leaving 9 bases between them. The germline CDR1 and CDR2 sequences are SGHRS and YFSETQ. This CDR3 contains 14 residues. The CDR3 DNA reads TGCGCCAGCAGCCCGACCGGAGGGGCCAACGTCCTGACTTTC. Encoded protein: CASSPTGGANVLTF.

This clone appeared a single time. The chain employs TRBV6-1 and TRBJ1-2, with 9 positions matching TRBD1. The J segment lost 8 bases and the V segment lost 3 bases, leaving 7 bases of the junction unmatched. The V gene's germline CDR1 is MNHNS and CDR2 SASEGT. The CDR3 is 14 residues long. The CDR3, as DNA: TGTGCCAGCAGTGACCTACAGGGGGCGCGGGGCTACACCTTC. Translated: CASSDLQGARGYTF.

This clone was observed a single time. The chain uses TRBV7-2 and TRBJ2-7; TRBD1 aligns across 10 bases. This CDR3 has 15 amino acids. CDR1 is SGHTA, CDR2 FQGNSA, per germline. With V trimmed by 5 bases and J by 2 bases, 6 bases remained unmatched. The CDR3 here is CASSPLGTGAYEQYF. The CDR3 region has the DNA TGTGCCAGCAGCCCCCTAGGGACAGGGGCCTACGAGCAGTACTTC.

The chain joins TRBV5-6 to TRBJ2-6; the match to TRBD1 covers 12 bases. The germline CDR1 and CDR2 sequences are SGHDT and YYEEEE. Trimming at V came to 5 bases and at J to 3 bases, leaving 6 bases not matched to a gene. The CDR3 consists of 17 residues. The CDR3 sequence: CASRRGQGALGANVLTF. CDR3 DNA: TGTGCCAGCAGGAGGGGACAGGGGGCGCTTGGGGCCAACGTCCTGACTTTC. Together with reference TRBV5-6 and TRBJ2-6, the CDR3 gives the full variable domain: DAGVTQSPTHLIKTRGQQVTLRCSPKSGHDTVSWYQQALGQGPQFIFQYYEEEERQRGNFPDRFSGHQFPNYSSELNVNALLLGDSALYLCASRRGQGALGANVLTFGAGSRLTVL.

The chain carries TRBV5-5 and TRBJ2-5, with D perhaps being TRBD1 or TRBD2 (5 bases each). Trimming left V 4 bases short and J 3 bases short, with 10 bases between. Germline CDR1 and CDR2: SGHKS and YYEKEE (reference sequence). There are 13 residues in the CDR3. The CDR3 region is CASSPGTKETQYF. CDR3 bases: TGTGCCAGCAGCCCCGGGACCAAAGAGACCCAGTACTTC.

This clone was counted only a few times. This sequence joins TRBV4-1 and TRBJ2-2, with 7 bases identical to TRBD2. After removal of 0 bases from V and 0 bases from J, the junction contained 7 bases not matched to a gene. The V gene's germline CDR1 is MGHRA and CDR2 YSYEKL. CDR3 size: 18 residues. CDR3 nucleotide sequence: TGCGCCAGCAGCCAAGATTGGGGAGGGACTGCGAACACCGGGGAGCTGTTTTTT. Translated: CASSQDWGGTANTGELFF.